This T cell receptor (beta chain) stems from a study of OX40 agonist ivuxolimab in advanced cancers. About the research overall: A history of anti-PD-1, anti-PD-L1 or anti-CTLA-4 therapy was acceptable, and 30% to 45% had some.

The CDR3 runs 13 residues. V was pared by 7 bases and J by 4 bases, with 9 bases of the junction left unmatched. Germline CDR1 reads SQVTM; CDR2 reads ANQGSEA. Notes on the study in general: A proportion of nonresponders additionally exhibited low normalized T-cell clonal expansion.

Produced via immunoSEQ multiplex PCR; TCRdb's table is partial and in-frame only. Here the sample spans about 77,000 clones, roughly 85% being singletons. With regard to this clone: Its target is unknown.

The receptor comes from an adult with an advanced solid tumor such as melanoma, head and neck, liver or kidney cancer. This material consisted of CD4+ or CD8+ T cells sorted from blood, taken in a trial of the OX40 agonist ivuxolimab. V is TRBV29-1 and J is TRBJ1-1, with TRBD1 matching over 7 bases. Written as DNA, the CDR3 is TGCAGCGGATACCGGGACAGCCCCACTGAAGCTTTCTTT. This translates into CSGYRDSPTEAFF.